These T cell receptor beta chains were read from a single sample in a study of blood T cells in healthy people across ages. TCRdb called the 5' RACE reads again in MiXCR, with one record for every CDR3 protein. The data contain hundreds of thousands of distinct CDR3 sequences, approximately 53% of them singletons. The sequencing sample was made of blood. These TCRs come from a man of 80 years or more in good health. CDR3s include the opening cysteine and the closing phenylalanine or tryptophan. The D gene is left open where the match is weak. Only part of the rows carry a size: once, few, many, or a class if the clone is expanded.

TRBJ2-7	TRBV27	15	NA	NA	CASSVVSSSYNEQYF	TGTGCCAGCAGTGTCGTATCATCCTCCTACAATGAGCAGTACTTC
TRBJ2-1	TRBV3-1	12	NA	NA	CASSPRPDEQFF	TGTGCCAGCTCTCCGCGCCCGGATGAGCAGTTCTTC
TRBJ2-2	TRBV28	17	NA	TRBD2	CASSGRLAGLLTGELFF	TGTGCCAGCAGTGGGCGACTAGCGGGACTCCTCACCGGGGAGCTGTTTTTT
TRBJ2-5	TRBV10-3	13	NA	NA	CAISPGVRETQYF	TGTGCCATCAGCCCGGGAGTTCGAGAGACCCAGTACTTC
TRBJ2-3	TRBV28	15	few	TRBD1	CASKRVGQVKDTQYF	TGTGCCAGCAAAAGAGTCGGACAGGTCAAAGATACGCAGTATTTT
TRBJ1-1	TRBV28	13	NA	NA	CASTQLGNTEAFF	TGTGCCAGCACCCAGCTGGGGAACACTGAAGCTTTCTTT
TRBJ1-1	TRBV14	14	NA	NA	CASSQLTGYTEAFF	TGTGCCAGCAGCCAACTTACAGGGTACACTGAAGCTTTCTTT
TRBJ2-1	TRBV9	12	NA	NA	CASRSGGGEQFF	TGTGCCAGCAGATCCGGGGGCGGGGAGCAGTTCTTC
TRBJ1-1	TRBV28	14	NA	TRBD1	CASSLKARGTEAFF	TGTGCCAGCAGTTTAAAGGCCAGGGGGACTGAAGCTTTCTTT
TRBJ2-3	TRBV12-3/TRBV12-4	12	few	NA	CASSFRRDTQYF	TGTGCCAGCAGTTTCAGGAGGGATACGCAGTATTTT
TRBJ1-6	TRBV20-1	18	NA	TRBD1	CSAAPGVQGNRDNSPLHF	TGCAGTGCTGCGCCAGGGGTACAGGGGAATAGGGATAATTCACCCCTCCACTTT
TRBJ1-6	TRBV27	14	few	TRBD1	CASSLRGGLSPLHF	TGTGCCAGCAGTTTGCGAGGGGGCTTGTCACCCCTCCACTTT
TRBJ2-7	TRBV3-1	12	NA	NA	CASSKKSYEQYF	TGTGCCAGCAGCAAAAAAAGCTACGAGCAGTACTTC
TRBJ1-3	TRBV3-1	13	NA	NA	CASGHNSGNTIYF	TGTGCCAGTGGACATAACTCTGGAAACACCATATATTTT
TRBJ1-6	TRBV13	16	NA	TRBD1	CASSLGLGTDNSPLHF	TGTGCCAGCAGCTTAGGCTTGGGGACAGATAATTCACCCCTCCACTTT
TRBJ2-7	TRBV28	13	NA	TRBD2	CASTAGGTYEQYF	TGTGCCAGCACAGCGGGGGGTACCTACGAGCAGTACTTC
TRBJ2-7	TRBV6-1	14	few	NA	CASKSGNSAYEQYF	TGTGCCAGCAAGTCCGGGAACTCCGCCTACGAGCAGTACTTC
TRBJ2-3	TRBV29-1	14	NA	TRBD2	CSVGTSTSADTQYF	TGCAGCGTCGGAACATCAACTAGCGCAGATACGCAGTATTTT
TRBJ2-5	TRBV3-1	13	NA	NA	CASSQTNGETQYF	TGTGCCAGCAGCCAAACCAACGGAGAGACCCAGTACTTC
TRBJ2-7	TRBV24-1	15	NA	TRBD1	CATSDALDRPYEQYF	TGTGCCACCAGTGACGCCCTGGACAGGCCATACGAGCAGTACTTC
TRBJ2-3	TRBV20-1	12	NA	NA	CSARDTDWNAYF	TGCAGTGCTAGAGATACGGACTGGAACGCGTATTTT
TRBJ1-2	TRBV7-9	17	NA	NA	CASSKQGVPYFNYGYTF	TGTGCCAGCAGCAAACAGGGAGTCCCCTATTTTAACTATGGCTACACCTTC
TRBJ2-1	TRBV7-9	12	many	NA	CASTQGLDEQFF	TGTGCCAGCACGCAGGGCCTGGATGAGCAGTTCTTC
TRBJ2-1	TRBV7-7	15	NA	NA	CASSLGAASYNEQFF	TGTGCTAGCAGCTTAGGAGCCGCCTCCTACAATGAGCAGTTCTTC
TRBJ2-1	TRBV20-1	16	few	TRBD2	CSATWESGRAYNEQFF	TGCAGTGCCACCTGGGAAAGCGGGAGGGCCTACAATGAGCAGTTCTTC
TRBJ1-1	TRBV29-1	13	NA	NA	CSVSGVMNTEAFF	TGCAGCGTTTCGGGGGTCATGAACACTGAAGCTTTCTTT
TRBJ1-2	TRBV14	12	NA	NA	CASSQGGSGYTF	TGTGCCAGCAGCCAGGGGGGAAGTGGCTACACCTTC
TRBJ2-5	TRBV12-3/TRBV12-4	14	NA	TRBD2	CASRTGTSYNEQYF	TGTGCCAGCAGAACCGGGACTAGCTACAATGAGCAGTACTTC
TRBJ2-4	TRBV20-1	12	few	NA	CSAGDPGGEQYF	TGCAGTGCCGGAGACCCGGGTGGGGAGCAGTACTTC
TRBJ2-7	TRBV10-3	14	NA	TRBD1	CAIRSGTASYEQYF	TGTGCCATCAGGAGTGGGACAGCCTCCTACGAGCAGTACTTC
TRBJ2-1	TRBV20-1	16	NA	TRBD2	CSARGGLAGVLETQFF	TGCAGTGCTAGAGGGGGACTAGCGGGAGTACTTGAGACCCAGTTCTTC
TRBJ2-3	TRBV27	12	NA	TRBD2	CASGSGRNTQYF	TGTGCCAGCGGTAGCGGGAGAAATACGCAGTATTTT
TRBJ1-4	TRBV25-1	16	few	NA	CASSRDGGGSAEKLFF	TGTGCCAGCAGTCGAGACGGGGGAGGATCGGCTGAAAAACTGTTTTTT
TRBJ2-3	TRBV29-1	16	many	TRBD1	CSVEDLFGTGYRYAYF	TGCAGCGTTGAAGACCTTTTTGGGACAGGGTACAGATACGCGTATTTT
TRBJ1-2	TRBV6-6	15	few	NA	CASSPPGVANYGYTF	TGTGCCAGCAGTCCCCCGGGAGTGGCTAACTATGGCTACACCTTC
TRBJ1-6	TRBV3-1	14	once	NA	CASGPTVANSPLHF	TGTGCCAGCGGCCCGACAGTCGCTAATTCACCCCTCCACTTT
TRBJ2-1	TRBV20-1	14	NA	TRBD2	CSGKTSGRAPEQFF	TGCAGTGGAAAAACTAGCGGGAGGGCGCCTGAGCAGTTCTTC
TRBJ2-6	TRBV2	17	NA	NA	CASSPVGRNSGANVLTF	TGTGCCAGCAGCCCTGTAGGACGAAACTCTGGGGCCAACGTCCTGACTTTC
TRBJ2-1	TRBV3-1	14	NA	TRBD1	CASSREGTGGTWFF	TGTGCCAGCAGCCGAGAGGGGACAGGGGGAACATGGTTCTTC
TRBJ2-7	TRBV5-1	15	NA	TRBD2	CASSSSRPAGDEQYF	TGCGCCAGCAGCTCCTCTCGTCCCGCGGGAGACGAGCAGTACTTC
TRBJ2-7	TRBV7-9	15	NA	TRBD2	CASSLHGTTNYEQYF	TGTGCCAGCAGCTTACACGGGACTACAAACTACGAGCAGTACTTC
TRBJ1-1	TRBV18	14	NA	TRBD1	CASSPIGTGTEAFF	TGTGCCAGCTCACCGATAGGGACAGGCACTGAAGCTTTCTTT
TRBJ2-3	TRBV10-2	15	NA	NA	CASSDRRNAGRYAYF	TGCGCCAGCAGTGATAGGCGTAATGCAGGCAGATACGCGTATTTT
TRBJ2-7	TRBV5-1	14	NA	NA	CASSLGTQAYEQYF	TGCGCCAGCAGCTTGGGGACACAGGCCTACGAGCAGTACTTC
TRBJ2-4	TRBV19	13	NA	NA	CASSIDLENIQYF	TGTGCCAGTAGTATAGACCTGGAAAACATTCAGTACTTC
TRBJ2-1	TRBV2	14	NA	NA	CASSEFPGASEQFF	TGTGCCAGCAGTGAATTCCCAGGGGCCTCTGAGCAGTTCTTC
TRBJ1-5	TRBV20-1	14	NA	NA	CSAIQGGSNQPQHF	TGCAGTGCCATTCAGGGTGGGAGCAATCAGCCCCAGCATTTT
TRBJ2-3	TRBV2	12	few	TRBD2	CASSELAVDAYF	TGTGCCAGCAGTGAACTAGCGGTTGACGCGTATTTT